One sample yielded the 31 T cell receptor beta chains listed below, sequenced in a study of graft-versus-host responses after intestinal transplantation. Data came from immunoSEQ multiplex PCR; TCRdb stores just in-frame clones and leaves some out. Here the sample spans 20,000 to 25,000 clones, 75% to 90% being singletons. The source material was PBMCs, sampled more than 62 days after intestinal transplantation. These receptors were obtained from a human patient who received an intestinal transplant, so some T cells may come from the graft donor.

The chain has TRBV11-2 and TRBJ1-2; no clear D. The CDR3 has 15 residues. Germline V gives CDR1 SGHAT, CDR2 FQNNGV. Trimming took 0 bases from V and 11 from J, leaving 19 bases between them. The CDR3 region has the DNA TGTGCCAGCAGCTTAGATGGTTCAGGAGGTATTTCATACACCTTC. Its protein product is CASSLDGSGGISYTF. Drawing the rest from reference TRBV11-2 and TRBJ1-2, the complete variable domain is EAGVAQSPRYKIIEKRQSVAFWCNPISGHATLYWYQQILGQGPKLLIQFQNNGVVDDSQLPKDRFSAERLKGVDSTLKIQPAKLEDSAVYLCASSLDGSGGISYTFGSGTRLTVV.

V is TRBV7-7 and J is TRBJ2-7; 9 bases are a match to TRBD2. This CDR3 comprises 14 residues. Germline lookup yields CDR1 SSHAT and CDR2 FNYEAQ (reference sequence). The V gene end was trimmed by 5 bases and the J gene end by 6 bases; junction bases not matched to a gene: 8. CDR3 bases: TGTGCCAGCAGCCGACCGCATAGCGGGGGCGAGCAGTACTTC. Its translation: CASSRPHSGGEQYF.

The CDR3 nucleotides are TGCAGCGTTGTATGGGGGGCGTCCTACAATGAGCAGTTCTTC. Translating gives CSVVWGASYNEQFF. The V call is TRBV29-1, the J call TRBJ2-1; D might be TRBD1 or TRBD2, each matching 6 bases. Trimming took off 4 bases at V and 1 base at J, with 11 bases between the two ends. The germline CDR1 and CDR2 sequences are SQVTM and ANQGSEA. The CDR3 consists of 14 residues.

This CDR3 reads CASSQDRGIEAFF. DNA for the CDR3: TGCGCCAGCAGCCAAGATCGAGGGATCGAAGCTTTCTTT. The chain couples TRBV4-3 to TRBJ1-1; D gene ambiguous. The CDR3 consists of 13 residues. Germline CDR1 LGHNA, CDR2 YSLEER. Trimming cost V 0 bases and J 8 bases, with 10 bases left between them.

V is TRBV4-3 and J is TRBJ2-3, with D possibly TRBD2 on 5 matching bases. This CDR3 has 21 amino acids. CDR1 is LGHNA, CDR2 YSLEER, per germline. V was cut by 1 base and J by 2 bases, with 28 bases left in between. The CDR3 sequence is CASSQGLFGERSGGYTDTQYF. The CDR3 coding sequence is TGCGCCAGCAGCCAAGGGTTATTTGGGGAGCGGAGTGGCGGGTACACAGATACGCAGTATTTT.

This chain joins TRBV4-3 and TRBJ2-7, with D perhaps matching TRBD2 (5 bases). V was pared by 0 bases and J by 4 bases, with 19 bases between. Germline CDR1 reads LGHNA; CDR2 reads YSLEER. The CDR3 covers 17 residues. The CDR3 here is CASSQDLYETLGYEQYF. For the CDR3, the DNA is TGCGCCAGCAGCCAAGACCTTTATGAGACACTAGGATACGAGCAGTACTTC.

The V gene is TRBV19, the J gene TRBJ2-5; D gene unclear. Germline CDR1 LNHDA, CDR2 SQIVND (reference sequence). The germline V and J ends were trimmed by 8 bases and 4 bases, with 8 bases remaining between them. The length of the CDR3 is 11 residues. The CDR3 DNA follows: TGTGCCAGTTCGTCGGGAGAGACCCAGTACTTC. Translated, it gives CASSSGETQYF.

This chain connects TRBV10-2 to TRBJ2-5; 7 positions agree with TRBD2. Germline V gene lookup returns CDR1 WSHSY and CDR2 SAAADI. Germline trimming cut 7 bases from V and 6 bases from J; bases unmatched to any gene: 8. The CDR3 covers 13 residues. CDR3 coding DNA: TGCGCCAGCACCGAGACTAGCTTCCAGACCCAGTACTTC. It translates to CASTETSFQTQYF.

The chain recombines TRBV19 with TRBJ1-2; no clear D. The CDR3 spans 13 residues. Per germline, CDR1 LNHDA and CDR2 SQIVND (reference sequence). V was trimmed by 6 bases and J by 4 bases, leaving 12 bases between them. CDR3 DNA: TGTGCCAGTAGGCTCAGATACCCCTATGGCTACACCTTC. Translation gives CASRLRYPYGYTF. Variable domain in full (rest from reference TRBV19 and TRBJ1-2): DGGITQSPKYLFRKEGQNVTLSCEQNLNHDAMYWYRQDPGQGLRLIYYSQIVNDFQKGDIAEGYSVSREKKESFPLTVTSAQKNPTAFYLCASRLRYPYGYTFGSGTRLTVV.

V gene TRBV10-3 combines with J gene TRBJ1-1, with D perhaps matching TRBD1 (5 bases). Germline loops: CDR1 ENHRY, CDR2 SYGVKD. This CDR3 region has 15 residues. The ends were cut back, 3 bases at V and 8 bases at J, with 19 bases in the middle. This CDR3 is CAISEAPGSYPEAFF. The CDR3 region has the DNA TGTGCCATCAGTGAAGCCCCAGGGTCTTACCCCGAAGCTTTCTTT.

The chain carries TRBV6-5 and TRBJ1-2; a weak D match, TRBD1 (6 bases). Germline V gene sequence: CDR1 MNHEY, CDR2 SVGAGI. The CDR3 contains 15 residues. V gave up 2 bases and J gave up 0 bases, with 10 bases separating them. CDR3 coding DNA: TGTGCCAGCAGTTACATTCACAGGGCTAACTATGGCTACACCTTC. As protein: CASSYIHRANYGYTF.

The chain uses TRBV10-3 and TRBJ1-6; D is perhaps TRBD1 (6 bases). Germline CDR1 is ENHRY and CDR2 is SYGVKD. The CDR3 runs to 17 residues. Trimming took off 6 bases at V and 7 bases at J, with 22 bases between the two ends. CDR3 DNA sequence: TGTGCCATCAGCGAAGATTACAGGGACAAGCCCAATTCACCCCTCCACTTT. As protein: CAISEDYRDKPNSPLHF.

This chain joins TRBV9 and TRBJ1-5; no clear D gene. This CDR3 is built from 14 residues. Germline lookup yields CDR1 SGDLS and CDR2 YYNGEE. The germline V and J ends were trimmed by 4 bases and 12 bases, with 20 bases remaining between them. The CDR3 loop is CASSPGSGPDYQHF. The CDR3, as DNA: TGTGCCAGCAGCCCCGGTTCGGGCCCTGATTACCAGCATTTT.

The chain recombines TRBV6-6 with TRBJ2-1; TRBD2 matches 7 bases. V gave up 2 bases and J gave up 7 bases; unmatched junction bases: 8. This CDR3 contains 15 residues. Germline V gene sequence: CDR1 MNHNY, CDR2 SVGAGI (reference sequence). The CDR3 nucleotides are TGTGCCAGCAGTTACCCCGACGACGGGGGGAATGAGCAGTTCTTC. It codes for CASSYPDDGGNEQFF.

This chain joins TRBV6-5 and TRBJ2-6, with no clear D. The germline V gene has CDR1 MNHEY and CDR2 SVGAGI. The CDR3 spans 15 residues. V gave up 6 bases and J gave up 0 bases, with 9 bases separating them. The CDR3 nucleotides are TGTGCCAGCAGCCCCACTTTCTCTGGGGCCAACGTCCTGACTTTC. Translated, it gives CASSPTFSGANVLTF.

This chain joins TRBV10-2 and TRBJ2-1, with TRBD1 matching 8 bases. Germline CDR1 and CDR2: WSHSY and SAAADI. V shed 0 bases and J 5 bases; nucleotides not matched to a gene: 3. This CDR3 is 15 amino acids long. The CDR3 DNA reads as TGCGCCAGCAGTGAGTCCTCGACAGGGGACAATGAGCAGTTCTTC. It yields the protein CASSESSTGDNEQFF.

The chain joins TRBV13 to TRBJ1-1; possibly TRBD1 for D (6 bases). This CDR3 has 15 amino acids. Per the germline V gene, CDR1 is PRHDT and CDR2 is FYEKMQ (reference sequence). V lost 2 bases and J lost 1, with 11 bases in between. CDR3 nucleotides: TGTGCCAGCAGCTTAATGGGGGGCTGGAACACTGAAGCTTTCTTT. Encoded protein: CASSLMGGWNTEAFF. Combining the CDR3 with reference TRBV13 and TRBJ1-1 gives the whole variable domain AAGVIQSPRHLIKEKRETATLKCYPIPRHDTVYWYQQGPGQDPQFLISFYEKMQSDKGSIPDRFSAQQFSDYHSELNMSSLELGDSALYFCASSLMGGWNTEAFFGQGTRLTVV.

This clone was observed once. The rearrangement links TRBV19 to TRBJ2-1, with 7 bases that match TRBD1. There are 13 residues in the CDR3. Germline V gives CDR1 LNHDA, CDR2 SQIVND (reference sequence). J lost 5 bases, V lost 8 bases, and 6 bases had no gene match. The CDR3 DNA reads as TGTGCCAGTTCGGTTCAGGGGGACAATGAGCAGTTCTTC. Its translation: CASSVQGDNEQFF.

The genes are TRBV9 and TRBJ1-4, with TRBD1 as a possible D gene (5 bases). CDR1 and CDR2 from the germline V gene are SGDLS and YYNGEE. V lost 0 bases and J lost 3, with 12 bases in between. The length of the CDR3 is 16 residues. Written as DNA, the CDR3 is TGTGCCAGCAGCGTAGGGGACGGTCAATCTAATGAAAAACTGTTTTTT. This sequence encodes CASSVGDGQSNEKLFF.

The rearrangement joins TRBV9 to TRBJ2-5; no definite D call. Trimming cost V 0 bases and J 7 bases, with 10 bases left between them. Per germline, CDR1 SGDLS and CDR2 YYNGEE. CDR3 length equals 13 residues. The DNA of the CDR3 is TGTGCCAGCAGCGTAGGGGGTAAGGGGACCCAGTACTTC. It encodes CASSVGGKGTQYF.

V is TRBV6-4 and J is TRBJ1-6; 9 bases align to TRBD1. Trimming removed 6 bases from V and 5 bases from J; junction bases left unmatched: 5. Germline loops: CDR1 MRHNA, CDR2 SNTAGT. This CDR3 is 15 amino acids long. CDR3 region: CASRPDRGDNSPLHF. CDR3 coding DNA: TGTGCCAGCAGGCCGGACAGGGGAGATAATTCACCCCTCCACTTT.

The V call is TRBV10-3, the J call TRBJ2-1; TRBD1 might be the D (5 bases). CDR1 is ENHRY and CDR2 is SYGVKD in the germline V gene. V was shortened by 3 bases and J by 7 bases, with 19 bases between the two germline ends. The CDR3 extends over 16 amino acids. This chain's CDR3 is CAISDILRQGGNEQFF. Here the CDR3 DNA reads TGTGCCATCAGTGACATTTTGAGGCAGGGTGGTAATGAGCAGTTCTTC.

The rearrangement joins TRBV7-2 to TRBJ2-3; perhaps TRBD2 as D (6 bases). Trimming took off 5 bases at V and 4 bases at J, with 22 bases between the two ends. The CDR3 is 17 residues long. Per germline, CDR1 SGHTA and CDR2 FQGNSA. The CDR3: CASSPRVAGPMADTQYF. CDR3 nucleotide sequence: TGTGCCAGCAGCCCCAGGGTGGCGGGGCCCATGGCAGATACGCAGTATTTT.

Here the CDR3 reads CASSLDRDRVYEQYF. CDR3 in DNA: TGCGCCAGCAGCCTGGACCGGGACAGGGTTTACGAGCAGTACTTC. The V call is TRBV4-3, the J call TRBJ2-7, with 9 bases lining up with TRBD1. The CDR3 is made up of 15 amino acids. Trimming took 4 bases from V and 4 from J; bases not matched to a gene: 8. Looked up from germline, CDR1 is LGHNA and CDR2 is YSLEER.

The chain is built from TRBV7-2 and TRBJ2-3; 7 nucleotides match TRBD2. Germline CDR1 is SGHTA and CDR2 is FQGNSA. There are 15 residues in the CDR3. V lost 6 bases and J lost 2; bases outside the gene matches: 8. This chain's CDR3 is CASRSRLAHTDTQYF. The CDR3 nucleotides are TGTGCCAGCAGATCCCGACTAGCCCACACAGATACGCAGTATTTT.

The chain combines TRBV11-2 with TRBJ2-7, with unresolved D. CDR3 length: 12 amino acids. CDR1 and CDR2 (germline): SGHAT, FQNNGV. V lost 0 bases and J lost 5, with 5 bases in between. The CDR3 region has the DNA TGTGCCAGCAGCTTAGATTTAAACGAGCAGTACTTC. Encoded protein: CASSLDLNEQYF.

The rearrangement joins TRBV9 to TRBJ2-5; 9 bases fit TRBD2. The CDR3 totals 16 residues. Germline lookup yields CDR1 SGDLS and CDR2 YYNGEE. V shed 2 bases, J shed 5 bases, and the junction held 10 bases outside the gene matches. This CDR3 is CASSVGNSGGVETQYF. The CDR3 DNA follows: TGTGCCAGCAGCGTTGGAAATAGCGGGGGTGTTGAGACCCAGTACTTC.

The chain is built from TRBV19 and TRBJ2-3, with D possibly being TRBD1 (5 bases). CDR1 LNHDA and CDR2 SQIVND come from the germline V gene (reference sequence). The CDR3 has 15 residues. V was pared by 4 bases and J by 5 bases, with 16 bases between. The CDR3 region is CASSTTASSLDTQYF. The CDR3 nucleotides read TGTGCCAGTAGTACGACAGCGTCTTCTTTAGATACGCAGTATTTT.

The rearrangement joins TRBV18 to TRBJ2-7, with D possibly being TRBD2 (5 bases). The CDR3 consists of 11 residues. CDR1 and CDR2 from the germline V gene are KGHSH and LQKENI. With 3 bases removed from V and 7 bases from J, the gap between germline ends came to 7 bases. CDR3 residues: CASSPGGEQYF. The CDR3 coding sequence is TGTGCCAGCTCACCTGGAGGAGAGCAGTACTTC.

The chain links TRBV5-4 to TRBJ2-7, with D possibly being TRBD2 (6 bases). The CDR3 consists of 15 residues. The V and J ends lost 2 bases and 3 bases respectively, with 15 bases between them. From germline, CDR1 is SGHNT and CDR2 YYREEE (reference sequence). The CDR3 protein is CASSFWRGNFYEQYF. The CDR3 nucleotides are TGTGCCAGCAGCTTTTGGCGGGGAAACTTCTACGAGCAGTACTTC.

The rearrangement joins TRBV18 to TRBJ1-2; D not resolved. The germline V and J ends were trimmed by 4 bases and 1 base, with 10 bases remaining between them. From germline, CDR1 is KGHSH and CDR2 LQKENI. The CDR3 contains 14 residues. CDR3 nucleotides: TGTGCCAGCTCACAGGAGTTCCTTAACTATGGCTACACCTTC. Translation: CASSQEFLNYGYTF.